The text below deals with one T cell receptor (beta chain). At one end, the junction sequence differs from germline, possibly due to a read error. This entry is derived from a study of tumor-infiltrating lymphocytes in primary liver carcinoma. Germline assignment: CDR1 SGHAT and CDR2 FQNNGV. CDR3 length equals 15 residues. Starting from approximately 0.45 ug of total RNA, TCR beta cDNA was produced with a primer in the constant region. ARM-PCR was slightly modified, and three nested multiplex PCR rounds with it gave rise to the TCR beta libraries. In the first two PCR rounds, TRBV1-TRBV30 forward primers were paired with a C-beta reverse primer, and each round lasted nine to ten cycles. TCRdb ran MiXCR on the multiplex PCR reads and lists one entry per CDR3 protein. Of some 120,000 distinct CDR3 sequences detected, around two thirds appear once; the ten largest clones hold 9.3%. Co-extraction of both nucleic acids (RNA and DNA) used 20-30 mg of unsorted bulk tissue.

The rearrangement uses TRBV11-2 and TRBJ1-2; D possibly corresponds to TRBD1 (5 bases). This clonotype was sampled from a woman aged 55-69 years with primary liver carcinoma and hepatitis B virus infection. Material for sequencing was liver tumor tissue from sampling region 1. Noted subset: tumor region T1, superior pole. The CDR3 sequence: CASNQVLGERDGYTF. In DNA, the CDR3 is TGTGCCAGCAACCAAGTCCTGGGGGAAAGGGATGGCTACACATTC.